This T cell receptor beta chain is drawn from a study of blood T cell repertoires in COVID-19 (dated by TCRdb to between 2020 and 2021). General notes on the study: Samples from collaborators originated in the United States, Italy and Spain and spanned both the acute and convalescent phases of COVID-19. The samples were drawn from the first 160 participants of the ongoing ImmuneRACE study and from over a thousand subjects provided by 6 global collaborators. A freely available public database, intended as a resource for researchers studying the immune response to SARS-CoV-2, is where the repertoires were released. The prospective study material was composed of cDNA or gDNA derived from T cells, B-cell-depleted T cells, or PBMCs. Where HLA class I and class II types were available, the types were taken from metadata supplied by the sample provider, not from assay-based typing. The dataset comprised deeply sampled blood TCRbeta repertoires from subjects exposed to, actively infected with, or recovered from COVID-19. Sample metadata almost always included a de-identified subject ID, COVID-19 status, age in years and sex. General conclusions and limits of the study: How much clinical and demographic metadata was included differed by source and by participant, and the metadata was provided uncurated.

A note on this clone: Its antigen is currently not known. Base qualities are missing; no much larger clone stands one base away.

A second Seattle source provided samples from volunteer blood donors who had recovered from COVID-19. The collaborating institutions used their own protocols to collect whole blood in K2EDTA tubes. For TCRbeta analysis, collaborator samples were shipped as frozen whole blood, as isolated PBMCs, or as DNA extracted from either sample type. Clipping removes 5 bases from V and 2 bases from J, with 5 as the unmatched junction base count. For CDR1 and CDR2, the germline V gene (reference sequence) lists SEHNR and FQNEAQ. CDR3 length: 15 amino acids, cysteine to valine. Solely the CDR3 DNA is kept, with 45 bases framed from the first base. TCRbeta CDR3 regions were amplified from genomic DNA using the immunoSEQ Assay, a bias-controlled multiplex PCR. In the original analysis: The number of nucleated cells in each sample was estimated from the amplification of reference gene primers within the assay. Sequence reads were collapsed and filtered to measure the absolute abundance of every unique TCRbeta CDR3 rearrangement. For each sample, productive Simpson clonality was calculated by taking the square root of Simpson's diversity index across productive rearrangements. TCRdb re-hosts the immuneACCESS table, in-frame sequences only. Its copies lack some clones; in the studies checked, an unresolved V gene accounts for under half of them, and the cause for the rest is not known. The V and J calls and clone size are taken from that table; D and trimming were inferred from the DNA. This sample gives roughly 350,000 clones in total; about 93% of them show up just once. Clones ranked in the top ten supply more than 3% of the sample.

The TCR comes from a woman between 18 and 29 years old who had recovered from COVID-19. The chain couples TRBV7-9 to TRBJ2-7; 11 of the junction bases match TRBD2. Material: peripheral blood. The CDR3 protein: CASSKTSGEPYEQYV. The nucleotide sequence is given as TGTGCCAGCAGCAAGACTAGCGGGGAACCCTACGAGCAGTACGTC.